The rows below give T cell receptor beta chains drawn from one sample of a study of T cells in Graves' hyperthyroidism and ophthalmopathy. Using its own MiXCR run on the multiplex PCR reads, TCRdb lists one record per CDR3 protein. The table shows about 410,000 distinct CDR3 sequences, with roughly 14% occurring only once. The sample comprised blood. These receptors originate from a young man with Graves' ophthalmopathy. Each CDR3 is given with its conserved first and last residue. A D gene is named only where the DNA matches it firmly. Some rows have no size entry. The others give once, few or many, or a class for an expanded clone.

d_call | clone_size | j_call | v_call | cdr3_aa | cdr3_nt
TRBD1 | few | TRBJ2-2 | TRBV5-1 | CASSPRPRDRGLSGELFF | TGCGCCAGCAGCCCGCGCCCTCGGGACAGGGGGCTCTCCGGGGAGCTGTTTTTT
NA | many | TRBJ2-1 | TRBV7-2 | CASSLDTTHEQFF | TGTGCCAGCAGCTTAGATACTACCCATGAGCAGTTCTTC
NA | many | TRBJ2-7 | TRBV12-3/TRBV12-4 | CASSFEAGSYEQYF | TGTGCCAGCAGTTTCGAGGCGGGTTCCTACGAGCAGTACTTC
NA | many | TRBJ2-3 | TRBV11-2 | CAASGGTVTDTQYF | TGTGCCGCCTCCGGGGGGACAGTGACAGATACGCAGTATTTT
TRBD2 | many | TRBJ2-7 | TRBV2 | CASSDWLAGVRAREQYF | TGTGCCAGCAGTGATTGGCTAGCGGGAGTCCGGGCTCGCGAGCAGTACTTC
NA | NA | TRBJ2-5 | TRBV9 | CASSEGDSRERPQYF | TGTGCCAGCAGCGAGGGGGACAGTCGGGAGAGACCCCAGTACTTC
NA | few | TRBJ2-1 | TRBV27 | CASSLLATRTSLDEQFF | TGTGCCAGCAGCCTTCTGGCGACTCGAACGTCCTTGGATGAGCAGTTCTTC
TRBD1 | many | TRBJ1-2 | TRBV11-2 | CASSLPTGDGYTF | TGTGCCAGCAGCTTACCAACAGGGGACGGCTACACCTTC
NA | many | TRBJ2-5 | TRBV2 | CASTPLNGQETQYF | TGTGCCAGCACCCCTCTTAATGGCCAAGAGACCCAGTACTTC
NA | many | TRBJ1-5 | TRBV20-1 | CSAATGNSNQPQHF | TGCAGTGCCGCGACAGGCAATAGCAATCAGCCCCAGCATTTT
TRBD1 | many | TRBJ1-2 | TRBV5-1 | CASSFGQGPNYGYTF | TGCGCCAGCAGTTTCGGACAGGGGCCTAACTATGGCTACACCTTC
TRBD2 | many | TRBJ2-7 | TRBV3-1 | CASSPGLAGGEYEQYF | TGTGCCAGCAGCCCCGGACTAGCGGGAGGAGAGTACGAGCAGTACTTC
NA | many | TRBJ2-3 | TRBV14 | CASSARQVADTQYF | TGTGCCAGCAGCGCCCGACAGGTCGCAGATACGCAGTATTTT
TRBD2 | NA | TRBJ2-3 | TRBV29-1 | CSVVNSGESTDTQYF | TGCAGCGTTGTTAACAGCGGGGAAAGCACAGATACGCAGTATTTT
TRBD2 | many | TRBJ2-2 | TRBV2 | CASRVTLAGPTNTGELFF | TGTGCCAGCAGAGTAACCCTAGCGGGCCCTACGAACACCGGGGAGCTGTTTTTT
TRBD2 | NA | TRBJ2-7 | TRBV7-9 | CASSPSSGRTHSYEQYF | TGTGCCAGCAGTCCCTCTAGCGGGAGGACCCACTCCTACGAGCAGTACTTC
NA | many | TRBJ2-2 | TRBV18 | CASSPGGNTGELFF | TGTGCCAGCTCACCAGGAGGGAACACCGGGGAGCTGTTTTTT
NA | few | TRBJ2-2 | TRBV5-1 | CASSLASGGFPGELFF | TGCGCCAGCAGCTTGGCCTCCGGGGGCTTTCCCGGGGAGCTGTTTTTT
NA | few | TRBJ1-5 | TRBV10-3 | CAISESIGAGGQPQHF | TGTGCCATCAGTGAGTCGATAGGGGCCGGGGGTCAGCCCCAGCATTTT
NA | NA | TRBJ2-2 | TRBV11-1 | CASSSRWVNTGELFF | TGTGCCAGCAGCTCCCGTTGGGTGAACACCGGGGAGCTGTTTTTT
NA | many | TRBJ2-7 | TRBV11-2 | CASKGTFSYEQYF | TGTGCCAGCAAAGGGACATTCTCCTACGAGCAGTACTTC
TRBD2 | few | TRBJ2-5 | TRBV4-1 | CASSQDIGSGGETQYF | TGCGCCAGCAGCCAAGATATAGGTAGCGGGGGGGAGACCCAGTACTTC
TRBD1 | NA | TRBJ2-7 | TRBV19 | CAASGGSAEQYF | TGTGCCGCTTCAGGGGGCTCAGCCGAGCAGTACTTC
NA | many | TRBJ2-1 | TRBV13 | CASSTGTGTIYYNEQFF | TGTGCCAGCAGCACCGGGACTGGCACAATCTACTACAATGAGCAGTTCTTC
NA | few | TRBJ2-7 | TRBV15 | CATRRDMHYEQYF | TGTGCCACCAGGCGGGACATGCACTACGAGCAGTACTTC
NA | few | TRBJ1-1 | TRBV19 | CSSSGQLNTEAFF | TGTTCCTCATCAGGACAACTGAACACTGAAGCTTTCTTT